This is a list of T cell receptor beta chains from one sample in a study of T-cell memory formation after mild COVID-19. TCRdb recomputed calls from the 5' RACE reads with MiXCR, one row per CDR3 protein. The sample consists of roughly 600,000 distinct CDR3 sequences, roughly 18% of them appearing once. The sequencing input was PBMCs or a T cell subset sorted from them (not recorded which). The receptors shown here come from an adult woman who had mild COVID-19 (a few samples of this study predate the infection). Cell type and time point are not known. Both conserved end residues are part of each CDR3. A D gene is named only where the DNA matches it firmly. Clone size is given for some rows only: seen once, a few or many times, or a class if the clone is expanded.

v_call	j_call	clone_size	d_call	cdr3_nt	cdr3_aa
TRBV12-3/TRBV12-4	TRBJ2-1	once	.	TGTGCCAGCAGTTTTTCAAGCCCTAGGTCCAATGAGCAGTTCTTC	CASSFSSPRSNEQFF
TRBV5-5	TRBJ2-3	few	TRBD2	TGTGCCAGCAGCTTGGGGGAGACTAGCGGGATTTCCACAGATACGCAGTATTTT	CASSLGETSGISTDTQYF
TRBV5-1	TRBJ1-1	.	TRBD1	TGCGCCAGCAGCTTAAGACAGGGGGCGGTGAACACTGAAGCTTTCTTT	CASSLRQGAVNTEAFF
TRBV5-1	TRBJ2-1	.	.	TGCGCCAGCAGCTCTGGGACGCAAGCGGGTAGAAATGAGCAGTTCTTC	CASSSGTQAGRNEQFF
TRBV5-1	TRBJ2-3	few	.	TGCGCCAGCAGCTGGGGACTCCCGGCCACGGATACGCAGTATTTT	CASSWGLPATDTQYF
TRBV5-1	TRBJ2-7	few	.	TGCGCCAGCAGCTTGATGGGAGCCTCGCGGTACGAGCAGTACTTC	CASSLMGASRYEQYF
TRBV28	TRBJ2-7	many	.	TGTGCCAGCAGTTACAGGGTCGAGCAGTACTTC	CASSYRVEQYF
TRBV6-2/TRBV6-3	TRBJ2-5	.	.	TGTGCCAGCAGCAGACTCTTCCAAGAGACCCAGTACTTC	CASSRLFQETQYF
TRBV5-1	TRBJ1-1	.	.	TGCGCCAGCAGTTTGTGGACGGCGAACACTGAAGCTTTCTTT	CASSLWTANTEAFF
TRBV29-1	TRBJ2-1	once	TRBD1	TGCAGCGTTGAAGAGGGACAGGGAAATGAGCAGTTCTTC	CSVEEGQGNEQFF
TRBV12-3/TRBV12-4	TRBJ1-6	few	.	TGTGCCAGCAGTTTAAATCTGAATTCACCCCTCCACTTT	CASSLNLNSPLHF
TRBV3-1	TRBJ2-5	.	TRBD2	TGTGCCAGCAGCTGGACTAGCGGTCTACAAGAGACCCAGTACTTC	CASSWTSGLQETQYF
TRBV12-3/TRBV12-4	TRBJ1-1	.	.	TGTGCCAGCAGTTTTATGGGGACTGAAGCTTTCTTT	CASSFMGTEAFF
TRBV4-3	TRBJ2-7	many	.	TGCGCCAGCAGCCCCACGACATGGGCAGAATCCTACGAGCAGTACTTC	CASSPTTWAESYEQYF
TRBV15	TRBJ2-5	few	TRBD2	TGTGCCACCAGCAGAGGGTCCGGACTGGGGAGGGGCCAAGAGACCCAGTACTTC	CATSRGSGLGRGQETQYF
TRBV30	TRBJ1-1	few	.	TGTGCCTGGAGTGTACCCCCCAGAGGGACTGAAGCTTTCTTT	CAWSVPPRGTEAFF
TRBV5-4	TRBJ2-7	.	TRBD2	TGTGCCAGCAGCCTGAGCTGGGGGGGAGGCGTCGAGCAGTACTTC	CASSLSWGGGVEQYF
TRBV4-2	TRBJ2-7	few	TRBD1	TGTGCCAGCAGCCAAGACCCTGGGACAGGGGGTTTCTACGAGCAGTACTTC	CASSQDPGTGGFYEQYF
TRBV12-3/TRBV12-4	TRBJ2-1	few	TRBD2	TGTGCCAGCAGTCCCTACGGGACTAGTAATAGGCATGAGCAGTTCTTC	CASSPYGTSNRHEQFF
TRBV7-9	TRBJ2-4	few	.	TGTGCCAGCAGCTCTCCGGAGGAGATAAACATTCAGTACTTC	CASSSPEEINIQYF
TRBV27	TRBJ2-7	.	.	TGTGCCAGCAGTCCCCAGGGAATTGGCGAGCAGTACTTC	CASSPQGIGEQYF
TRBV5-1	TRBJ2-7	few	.	TGCGCCAGCAGCTTGGAAGCCGTAAACGTCTACGAGCAGTACTTC	CASSLEAVNVYEQYF
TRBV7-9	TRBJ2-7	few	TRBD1	TGTGCCAGCAGCTTAAAGGTTGTTAGGACAGGACCCTACGAGCAGTACTTC	CASSLKVVRTGPYEQYF
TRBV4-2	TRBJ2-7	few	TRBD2	TGTGCCAGCAGCCAAGTTTCAGCGGGAGATCTCTCCTACGAGCAGTACTTC	CASSQVSAGDLSYEQYF
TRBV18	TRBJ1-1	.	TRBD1	TGTGCCAGCTCAGGCGACAGGGGGCACACTGAAGCTTTCTTT	CASSGDRGHTEAFF
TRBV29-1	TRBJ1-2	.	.	TGCAGCGTTAGCGGGACCCCCTATGGCTACACCTTC	CSVSGTPYGYTF
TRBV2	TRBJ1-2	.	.	TGTGCCAGCAGGTTATCCAGCTATGGCTACACCTTC	CASRLSSYGYTF
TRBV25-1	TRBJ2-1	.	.	TGTGCCAGCAGTGAACTCCCAGCGGCCCCCGGAGATGAGCAGTTCTTC	CASSELPAAPGDEQFF